These T cell receptor beta chains were read from a single sample in a study of blood T cell repertoires in COVID-19. Clones were read by immunoSEQ multiplex PCR, and TCRdb kept only the in-frame ones, dropping some. The table includes about 160,000 clones, about 85% detected once. The material sequenced was peripheral blood. The source of these receptors is a man aged 55-75 years who had recovered from COVID-19. Both conserved end residues are part of each CDR3. A D gene is named only where the DNA matches it firmly. A row's size may be missing; if present it is once, few, many or a size class.

j_gene: TRBJ1-4
d_gene: -
v_gene: TRBV15
abundance: -
CDR3aa: CATSRDGRDNEKLFF
CDR3nt: TGTGCCACCAGCAGAGATGGCAGGGATAATGAAAAACTGTTTTTT

j_gene: TRBJ2-7
d_gene: -
v_gene: TRBV7-2
abundance: -
CDR3aa: CASSEQGVVFEQYF
CDR3nt: TGTGCCAGCAGCGAACAGGGCGTCGTGTTCGAGCAGTACTTC

j_gene: TRBJ1-2
d_gene: TRBD1
v_gene: TRBV29-1
abundance: -
CDR3aa: CSVSFADRGDYGYTF
CDR3nt: TGCAGCGTCTCATTCGCGGACAGGGGAGACTATGGCTACACCTTC

j_gene: TRBJ1-5
d_gene: TRBD1
v_gene: TRBV28
abundance: -
CDR3aa: CASSSSTGGQPQHF
CDR3nt: TGTGCCAGCAGCTCCTCGACAGGGGGGCAGCCCCAGCATTTT

j_gene: TRBJ1-2
d_gene: TRBD1
v_gene: TRBV5-8
abundance: once
CDR3aa: CASSLGGQGIYGYTF
CDR3nt: TGTGCCAGCAGCTTGGGGGGACAGGGGATCTATGGCTACACCTTC

j_gene: TRBJ2-1
d_gene: -
v_gene: TRBV5-1
abundance: once
CDR3aa: CASSLASRSAYNEQFF
CDR3nt: TGCGCCAGCAGCTTGGCCTCCCGGAGCGCCTACAATGAGCAGTTCTTC

j_gene: TRBJ1-1
d_gene: -
v_gene: TRBV2
abundance: -
CDR3aa: CASSELRGGEEAFF
CDR3nt: TGTGCCAGCAGTGAATTGAGAGGGGGAGAAGAGGCTTTCTTT

j_gene: TRBJ1-6
d_gene: -
v_gene: TRBV30
abundance: -
CDR3aa: CAWSVDRLFIGPYNSPLHF
CDR3nt: TGTGCCTGGAGTGTAGATCGGTTGTTCATTGGGCCCTATAATTCACCCCTCCACTTT

j_gene: TRBJ2-5
d_gene: TRBD2
v_gene: TRBV5-4
abundance: -
CDR3aa: CASSSTSGGIGETQYF
CDR3nt: TGTGCCAGCAGCTCCACTAGCGGGGGGATAGGAGAGACCCAGTACTTC

j_gene: TRBJ1-5
d_gene: -
v_gene: TRBV2
abundance: -
CDR3aa: CASGWQDFSNQPQHF
CDR3nt: TGTGCCAGCGGTTGGCAGGACTTTTCGAATCAGCCCCAGCATTTT

j_gene: TRBJ1-4
d_gene: TRBD1
v_gene: TRBV12-5
abundance: -
CDR3aa: CASGPGTGYEKLFF
CDR3nt: TGTGCTAGTGGGCCCGGGACAGGTTATGAAAAACTGTTTTTT

j_gene: TRBJ2-7
d_gene: TRBD1
v_gene: TRBV29-1
abundance: once
CDR3aa: CSVITPDRGYEQYF
CDR3nt: TGCAGCGTAATAACCCCGGACAGGGGCTACGAGCAGTACTTC

j_gene: TRBJ1-6
d_gene: -
v_gene: TRBV19
abundance: few
CDR3aa: CASSEPGDNSPLHF
CDR3nt: TGTGCCAGCTCGGAACCGGGAGATAATTCACCCCTCCACTTT

j_gene: TRBJ1-2
d_gene: TRBD1
v_gene: TRBV7-2
abundance: few
CDR3aa: CASSATGGDGYGYTF
CDR3nt: TGTGCCAGCAGCGCGACAGGGGGCGACGGCTATGGCTACACCTTC

j_gene: TRBJ1-6
d_gene: -
v_gene: TRBV5-5
abundance: -
CDR3aa: CASSLGAGESPLHF
CDR3nt: TGTGCCAGCAGCTTGGGGGCAGGGGAATCACCCCTCCACTTT

j_gene: TRBJ1-2
d_gene: -
v_gene: TRBV19
abundance: -
CDR3aa: CASTSTGRSNYGYTF
CDR3nt: TGTGCCAGTACCTCGACAGGAAGATCTAACTATGGCTACACCTTC

j_gene: TRBJ1-3
d_gene: -
v_gene: TRBV10-3
abundance: -
CDR3aa: CAISEERGNTIYF
CDR3nt: TGTGCCATCAGTGAAGAGCGTGGAAACACCATATATTTT

j_gene: TRBJ1-2
d_gene: TRBD1
v_gene: TRBV7-8
abundance: -
CDR3aa: CASSHRDRLWGYTF
CDR3nt: TGTGCCAGCAGCCACAGGGACAGGCTATGGGGCTACACCTTC

j_gene: TRBJ2-5
d_gene: TRBD1
v_gene: TRBV5-1
abundance: -
CDR3aa: CASSLEGAQETQYF
CDR3nt: TGCGCCAGCAGCTTGGAGGGGGCACAAGAGACCCAGTACTTC

j_gene: TRBJ2-5
d_gene: TRBD2
v_gene: TRBV13
abundance: once
CDR3aa: CASSSGASETQYF
CDR3nt: TGTGCCAGTTCTAGCGGGGCATCAGAGACCCAGTACTTC

j_gene: TRBJ2-7
d_gene: -
v_gene: TRBV3-1/TRBV3-2
abundance: -
CDR3aa: CASSRYTYEQYF
CDR3nt: TGTGCCAGCAGCCGCTATACCTACGAGCAGTACTTC

j_gene: TRBJ1-2
d_gene: -
v_gene: TRBV7-2
abundance: -
CDR3aa: CASSGLFRQGLSGYTF
CDR3nt: TGTGCCAGCAGCGGCCTATTCCGTCAGGGCCTGTCGGGCTACACCTTC

j_gene: TRBJ2-3
d_gene: TRBD2
v_gene: TRBV27
abundance: -
CDR3aa: CASSPRGTTYTDTQYF
CDR3nt: TGTGCCAGCAGCCCGCGAGGGACTACCTACACAGATACGCAGTATTTT

j_gene: TRBJ1-3
d_gene: -
v_gene: TRBV4-2
abundance: -
CDR3aa: CASSQDPRHIGNTIYF
CDR3nt: TGTGCCAGCAGCCAAGATCCCCGACACATCGGAAACACCATATATTTT

j_gene: TRBJ2-3
d_gene: -
v_gene: TRBV7-9
abundance: -
CDR3aa: CASSLAPVTDTQYF
CDR3nt: TGTGCCAGCAGCTTAGCTCCAGTCACAGATACGCAGTATTTT

j_gene: TRBJ1-4
d_gene: -
v_gene: TRBV30
abundance: -
CDR3aa: CALRPTVYNEKLFF
CDR3nt: TGTGCCTTACGTCCTACAGTATATAATGAAAAACTGTTTTTT

j_gene: TRBJ1-5
d_gene: TRBD1
v_gene: TRBV7-2
abundance: -
CDR3aa: CASSSPGQGAGQPQHF
CDR3nt: TGTGCCAGCAGCTCGCCGGGACAGGGGGCTGGGCAGCCCCAGCATTTT

j_gene: TRBJ2-1
d_gene: TRBD2
v_gene: TRBV5-1
abundance: -
CDR3aa: CASSGGTSGGMNEQFF
CDR3nt: TGCGCCAGCAGCGGAGGGACTAGCGGGGGAATGAATGAGCAGTTCTTC

j_gene: TRBJ2-5
d_gene: -
v_gene: TRBV6-2/TRBV6-3
abundance: -
CDR3aa: CASTPTRETQYF
CDR3nt: TGTGCCAGCACCCCAACCAGGGAGACCCAGTACTTC

j_gene: TRBJ1-1
d_gene: -
v_gene: TRBV12-3/TRBV12-4
abundance: -
CDR3aa: CASSLTKIAFF
CDR3nt: TGTGCCAGCAGTCTCACAAAGATAGCTTTCTTT